The clone carrying this T cell receptor (beta chain) was seen more than once but under ten times. This CDR3 contains 17 residues. The J segment lost 8 bases and the V segment lost 5 bases, leaving 14 bases of the junction unmatched. In germline, CDR1 is KGHDR, CDR2 SFDVKD. Amplified regions were TCR beta CDR3 sequences from RNA transcripts. Researchers ran a first-round RT-PCR on the TCR CDR3 using the HTBI primer set. TCRdb re-derived calls from the multiplex PCR reads in MiXCR, one entry per CDR3 protein. In the table there are approximately 260,000 distinct CDR3 sequences, roughly 15% of which are singletons. Not enrolled were patients with uncontrolled infection, other autoimmune disease, pregnancy or lactation. The data derive from a study of T cells in Graves' hyperthyroidism and ophthalmopathy.

The chain has TRBV24-1 and TRBJ2-3; 11 positions agree with TRBD1. This clonotype was sampled from a woman between 50 and 59 years old with Graves' hyperthyroidism that later progressed to Graves' ophthalmopathy. The sample was blood. In DNA, the CDR3 is TGTGCCACCAGTGCCCCTGAGGAGGACAGGGGGCCCGGTACGCAGTATTTT. This codes for CATSAPEEDRGPGTQYF.